The 15 T cell receptor beta chains below come from one sample, sequenced in a study of human T cells and chemical hapten exposure. MiXCR, applied by TCRdb to the RACE reads, yields one record per CDR3 protein. The sample lists approximately 73,000 distinct CDR3 sequences, about 9.3% occurring once. Sample time point: patch test 1, 2 weeks after DPC sensitization. Treatment noted: therapeutic diphenylcyclopropenone sensitization with weekly scalp DPC. This sample comprised whole blood, obtained in connection with sensitization to the hapten diphenylcyclopropenone (DPC). The receptors here all came from a woman aged 45-65 years with alopecia areata. Some clones in this sample may be carry-over from other donors' samples.

This clonotype showed up many times. The V gene is TRBV7-9, the J gene TRBJ2-5, with 10 bases fitting TRBD1. Germline CDR1 and CDR2: SEHNR and FQNEAQ (reference sequence). The V and J ends lost 1 base and 5 bases, in that order; junction bases with no gene match: 10. The CDR3 spans 17 residues. The CDR3 bases are TGTGCCAGCAGCTTAGGTCTCGACAGGGGGCTCGATGAGACCCAGTACTTC. Translated: CASSLGLDRGLDETQYF.

This clonotype was observed a handful of times. The chain links TRBV7-9 to TRBJ2-1, with 8 positions matching TRBD2. The CDR3 totals 13 residues. V lost 5 bases and J lost 9; bases outside the gene matches: 6. Germline V CDR1 and CDR2: SEHNR, FQNEAQ (reference sequence). CDR3 in amino acids: CASSTTSAVEQFF. The CDR3 DNA is TGTGCCAGCAGCACGACTAGCGCTGTTGAGCAGTTCTTC.

This clonotype was found a few times. The chain carries TRBV18 and TRBJ1-4; 8 bases map to TRBD1. The length of the CDR3 is 14 residues. The germline gives CDR1 KGHSH, CDR2 LQKENI. The trim removed 3 bases at V and 6 bases at J, leaving 3 bases unmatched. The DNA for the CDR3 is TGTGCCAGCTCACCGCCACAGGGGGATGAAAAACTGTTTTTT. Translated, it gives CASSPPQGDEKLFF.

This clonotype was counted between two and nine times. The genes are TRBV12-3 or TRBV12-4 and TRBJ1-5, with TRBD1 matching over 7 bases. V was clipped by 6 bases and J by 2 bases; unmatched bases: 7. The length of the CDR3 is 15 residues. The DNA for the CDR3 is TGTGCCAGCAGGCCCACAGGGGAAGGCAATCAGCCCCAGCATTTT. Residues: CASRPTGEGNQPQHF.

This clonotype was picked up many times. The chain is built from TRBV5-1 and TRBJ1-1, with D uncertain. Germline loops: CDR1 SGHRS, CDR2 YFSETQ. The CDR3 loop spans 14 amino acids. The V and J ends lost 5 bases and 0 bases respectively, with 11 bases between them. The CDR3 coding sequence is TGCGCCAGCAGTACTGGGCTCATGAACACTGAAGCTTTCTTT. Translated, it gives CASSTGLMNTEAFF.

This chain uses TRBV11-3 with TRBJ1-1; 7 positions agree with TRBD1. The CDR3 has 15 residues. Germline V lookup: CDR1 SGHNT, CDR2 YENEEA. V trimming: 5 bases; J trimming: 1 base; junction bases outside the gene matches: 7. The CDR3 protein is CASSKRTGPNTEAFF. CDR3 nucleotide sequence: TGTGCCAGCAGCAAAAGGACAGGCCCGAACACTGAAGCTTTCTTT.

The rearrangement links TRBV6-2 or TRBV6-3 to TRBJ2-1, with TRBD2 as a possible D gene (6 bases). There are 14 residues in the CDR3. Germline CDR1 MNHEY, CDR2 SVGEGT. V dropped 5 bases and J dropped 0 bases, with 8 bases sitting between them. The chain's CDR3 is CASSSGFSYNEQFF. The CDR3 nucleotides are TGTGCCAGCAGTAGCGGGTTCTCCTACAATGAGCAGTTCTTC.

The chain employs TRBV18 and TRBJ2-5, with TRBD1 as a possible D gene (8 bases). CDR1 is KGHSH, CDR2 LQKENI, per germline. Trimming stripped 3 bases from V and 5 bases from J, with 16 bases between. The CDR3 is made up of 15 amino acids. Here the CDR3 reads CASSPFGQGGETQYF. The CDR3 DNA reads TGTGCCAGCTCACCCTTCGGACAGGGAGGGGAGACCCAGTACTTC.

On this clonotype: A read error may account for a junction end that differs from germline. The gene calls are TRBV6-1 and TRBJ2-7; a weak D match, TRBD1 (5 bases). Germline values: CDR1 MNHNS, CDR2 SASEGT. There are 10 residues in the CDR3. The CDR3 sequence is CASTQGFLHF. The DNA for the CDR3 is TGTGCCAGCACCCAGGGATTTCTGCACTTC.

V gene TRBV18 combines with J gene TRBJ1-5, with D possibly matching TRBD1 (5 bases). The V gene's germline CDR1 is KGHSH and CDR2 LQKENI. The V and J ends lost 6 bases and 2 bases respectively, with 8 bases between them. The CDR3 is made up of 13 amino acids. DNA of the CDR3: TGTGCCAGCTCTTTACAGGGCAATCAGCCCCAGCATTTT. As protein: CASSLQGNQPQHF.

This clonotype was recorded a few times. The chain links TRBV11-2 to TRBJ2-5, with D uncertain. CDR1 and CDR2 (germline): SGHAT, FQNNGV. CDR3 length equals 15 residues. Trimming shortened V by 6 bases and J by 2 bases, and 16 bases separated the two germline ends. CDR3 sequence: CASSFPPPRQETQYF. In DNA, the CDR3 is TGTGCCAGCAGTTTTCCCCCTCCTCGGCAAGAGACCCAGTACTTC. The full variable domain, rest sourced from reference TRBV11-2 and TRBJ2-5, is EAGVAQSPRYKIIEKRQSVAFWCNPISGHATLYWYQQILGQGPKLLIQFQNNGVVDDSQLPKDRFSAERLKGVDSTLKIQPAKLEDSAVYLCASSFPPPRQETQYFGPGTRLLVL.

At least ten counts were recorded for this clonotype. The chain recombines TRBV12-3 or TRBV12-4 with TRBJ2-2; possible D gene TRBD2, 6 bases. V lost 6 bases to trimming and J lost 4 bases, with 12 bases between them. The length of the CDR3 is 14 residues. CDR3: CASRAFSGTGELFF. The CDR3 nucleotides read TGTGCCAGCAGGGCATTTAGCGGCACCGGGGAGCTGTTTTTT.

This clonotype was found a few times. The chain combines TRBV9 with TRBJ2-3; 10 bases fit TRBD1. The CDR3 contains 15 residues. Germline V CDR1 and CDR2: SGDLS, YYNGEE. Unmatched junction bases numbered 8, after V lost 6 bases and J lost 4 bases. CDR3 loop: CASILTGTGADTQYF. CDR3 nucleotides: TGTGCCAGCATCCTCACAGGGACAGGGGCAGATACGCAGTATTTT. The full variable domain, completed using reference TRBV9 and TRBJ2-3, is DSGVTQTPKHLITATGQRVTLRCSPRSGDLSVYWYQQSLDQGLQFLIQYYNGEERAKGNILERFSAQQFPDLHSELNLSSLELGDSALYFCASILTGTGADTQYFGPGTRLTVL.

The chain joins TRBV29-1 to TRBJ2-5, with D hard to call. This CDR3 has 11 amino acids. V lost 3 bases and J lost 5, with 7 bases in between. Germline CDR1 and CDR2: SQVTM and ANQGSEA. This chain's CDR3 is CSVDRTETQYF. DNA of the CDR3: TGCAGCGTTGACAGGACGGAGACCCAGTACTTC.

This clonotype has ten or more counts. V and J are TRBV20-1 and TRBJ1-5, with a possible D match to TRBD1 (6 bases). V was shortened by 0 bases and J by 6 bases, with 18 bases between the two germline ends. From germline, CDR1 is DFQATT and CDR2 SNEGSKA (reference sequence). The CDR3 loop spans 16 amino acids. CDR3 coding DNA: TGCAGTGCTAGAGATCTAATGGGGGGCGACAGTCAGCCCCAGCATTTT. Amino acids: CSARDLMGGDSQPQHF.